The 8 T cell receptor beta chains listed next were all sequenced from one sample in a study of blood T cell repertoires in COVID-19. Profiling relied on immunoSEQ multiplex PCR, and the TCRdb table lists in-frame clones only, not all of them. The sample lists 190,000 or so clones, almost 85% occurring once. The sequenced sample was peripheral blood. These TCRs come from a human donor with acute or convalescent COVID-19. The donor label of this sample is uncertain.

The V and J genes are TRBV5-1 and TRBJ2-5; D is unclear. This CDR3 has 15 amino acids. The V gene lost 6 bases and the J gene lost 0 bases, with 15 bases spanning the gap. CDR1 is SGHRS, CDR2 YFSETQ, per germline. This CDR3 is CASTEAAGYQETQYF. The CDR3 region has the DNA TGCGCCAGCACCGAGGCCGCCGGGTACCAAGAGACCCAGTACTTC.

This chain joins TRBV7-6 and TRBJ2-1; the match to TRBD1 covers 8 bases. The junction had 2 bases not matched to a gene; V was cut back by 3 bases and J by 10 bases. CDR1 and CDR2 from the germline V gene are SGHVS and FNYEAQ. The CDR3 is 12 residues long. The CDR3 region is CASSFTGGEQFF. CDR3 DNA: TGTGCCAGCAGCTTTACAGGGGGAGAGCAGTTCTTC.

The V call is TRBV6-5, the J call TRBJ1-6, with D possibly matching TRBD1 (5 bases). The CDR3 spans 15 residues. V was cut by 7 bases and J by 4 bases, with 14 bases left in between. The germline CDR1 and CDR2 sequences are MNHEY and SVGAGI. For the CDR3, the DNA is TGTGCCAGCACGGGGGGGGTGACTTATAATTCACCCCTCCACTTT. Amino acid sequence: CASTGGVTYNSPLHF.

The rearrangement links TRBV19 to TRBJ2-2, with D perhaps TRBD1 (6 bases). This CDR3 is 14 amino acids long. Germline V lookup: CDR1 LNHDA, CDR2 SQIVND (reference sequence). V was cut by 6 bases and J by 2 bases, with 10 bases left in between. CDR3 in DNA: TGTGCCAGTAGGACAGGTGGAAACACCGGGGAGCTGTTTTTT. It is translated as CASRTGGNTGELFF. Full variable domain (remainder filled in from reference TRBV19 and TRBJ2-2): DGGITQSPKYLFRKEGQNVTLSCEQNLNHDAMYWYRQDPGQGLRLIYYSQIVNDFQKGDIAEGYSVSREKKESFPLTVTSAQKNPTAFYLCASRTGGNTGELFFGEGSRLTVL.

V gene TRBV5-1 combines with J gene TRBJ2-3; 8 bases are shared with TRBD1. With V trimmed by 4 bases and J by 1 base, 8 bases remained unmatched. Germline V gives CDR1 SGHRS, CDR2 YFSETQ. CDR3 length equals 16 residues. The CDR3 is CASSVTGTGGTDTQYF. DNA of the CDR3: TGCGCCAGCAGCGTCACCGGGACAGGAGGCACAGATACGCAGTATTTT.

V usage is TRBV2 and J usage is TRBJ1-2, with D unclear. The CDR3 length is 15 residues. CDR1 and CDR2 (germline): SNHLY, FYNNEI. V shed 4 bases and J shed 8 bases, with 20 bases lying between them. CDR3 in amino acids: CASSVRLNYGRGYTF. As DNA, the CDR3 is TGTGCCAGCAGTGTACGGTTAAACTATGGTCGGGGCTACACCTTC.

This chain links TRBV3-1 (or the pseudogene TRBV3-2) with TRBJ2-5, with D possibly matching TRBD2 (6 bases). The CDR3 spans 14 residues. V gave up 0 bases and J gave up 2 bases, with 7 bases separating them. Per germline, CDR1 LGHDT and CDR2 YNNKEL (reference sequence). In DNA form, the CDR3 reads TGTGCCAGCAGCCAAGACGCGGGACAAGAGACCCAGTACTTC. Translated, it gives CASSQDAGQETQYF.

This rearrangement joins TRBV28 to TRBJ2-2; 11 bases fit TRBD2. Per germline, CDR1 MDHEN and CDR2 SYDVKM. J was trimmed by 6 bases and V by 6 bases; bases with no gene match: 12. The CDR3 is 17 amino acids. CDR3 in amino acids: CASSLWELAGGPGELFF. The CDR3 DNA reads as TGTGCCAGCAGCCTCTGGGAATTAGCGGGAGGGCCCGGGGAGCTGTTTTTT. Together with reference TRBV28 and TRBJ2-2, the CDR3 gives the full variable domain: DVKVTQSSRYLVKRTGEKVFLECVQDMDHENMFWYRQDPGLGLRLIYFSYDVKMKEKGDIPEGYSVSREKKERFSLILESASTNQTSMYLCASSLWELAGGPGELFFGEGSRLTVL.